The 16 T cell receptor beta chains below all came from one sample that was sequenced in a study of liver allograft versus peripheral blood T cells. Study at large: Graft-liver T cell receptor repertoires were compared against recipient peripheral blood repertoires.

MiXCR, applied by TCRdb to the reads, yields one record per CDR3 protein. The sample includes about 3,600 distinct CDR3 sequences, around 14% of them seen just once. The source is a human patient who had a liver transplant. Some T cells may have come from the graft donor.

This clonotype is medium-sized. The rearrangement links TRBV18 to TRBJ2-3, with 7 bases lining up with TRBD1. The CDR3 loop spans 14 amino acids. V shed 3 bases and J 3 bases; nucleotides not matched to a gene: 3. Germline values: CDR1 KGHSH, CDR2 LQKENI. Here the CDR3 reads CASSPTGSTDTQYF. DNA for the CDR3: TGTGCCAGCTCACCGACAGGGTCGACAGATACGCAGTATTTT.

This clonotype is medium-sized (0.01 to 0.1%) by share. The V call is TRBV12-3 or TRBV12-4, the J call TRBJ1-3; 8 bases match TRBD1. CDR3 length equals 14 residues. V was clipped by 6 bases and J by 4 bases; unmatched bases: 5. This CDR3 is CASSQTGAGNTIYF. The CDR3 region has the DNA TGTGCCAGCAGCCAGACAGGGGCCGGAAACACCATATATTTT.

Turning to this clonotype: A much larger clone differs from this one at a single base, so this may be a read error. J is TRBJ2-7 and V is TRBV6-5; D unresolved. Trimming cost V 2 bases and J 2 bases, with 13 bases left between them. The CDR3 spans 15 residues. From germline, CDR1 is MNHEY and CDR2 SVGAGI. As DNA, the CDR3 is TGTGCCAGCAGTTACCGCTCGGGCTACCCCTACGAGCAGTACTTC. Translating gives CASSYRSGYPYEQYF.

By proportion, this clonotype is medium-sized. V gene TRBV6-6 combines with J gene TRBJ2-1; maybe TRBD1 (5 bases). V lost 7 bases to trimming and J lost 0 bases, with 13 bases between them. The germline V gene has CDR1 MNHNY and CDR2 SVGAGI (reference sequence). The CDR3 runs 15 residues. The CDR3 nucleotides read TGTGCCAGCATCAAGGGGCTGAGCTCCTACAATGAGCAGTTCTTC. As protein: CASIKGLSSYNEQFF.

This clonotype was recorded a few times. J is TRBJ2-7 and V is TRBV11-2, with a tentative D call TRBD2 (6 bases). Between the trimmed V and J ends, which lost 4 bases and 3 bases, there was a span of 13 bases. The germline gives CDR1 SGHAT, CDR2 FQNNGV. CDR3 length: 14 amino acids. This chain's CDR3 is CASSSVAESYEQYF. The CDR3 DNA is TGTGCCAGCAGCTCCGTAGCGGAGAGCTACGAGCAGTACTTC. The whole variable domain, filled in from reference TRBV11-2 and TRBJ2-7, reads EAGVAQSPRYKIIEKRQSVAFWCNPISGHATLYWYQQILGQGPKLLIQFQNNGVVDDSQLPKDRFSAERLKGVDSTLKIQPAKLEDSAVYLCASSSVAESYEQYFGPGTRLTVT.

By sample fraction, this clonotype is medium-sized. The V and J genes are TRBV6-6 and TRBJ2-1; D is ambiguous. Trimming removed 7 bases at V and 4 bases at J, with 14 bases between. Germline V gene lookup returns CDR1 MNHNY and CDR2 SVGAGI (reference sequence). The CDR3 is 14 residues long. CDR3: CASTPGWGYNEQFF. DNA of the CDR3: TGTGCCAGCACTCCGGGTTGGGGTTACAATGAGCAGTTCTTC.

This clonotype is medium-sized by share. The chain links TRBV10-3 to TRBJ1-5; D unresolved. This CDR3 contains 15 residues. With 0 bases removed from V and 4 bases from J, the gap between germline ends came to 10 bases. In germline, CDR1 is ENHRY, CDR2 SYGVKD. This CDR3 reads CAISESTGANQPQHF. CDR3 DNA: TGTGCCATCAGTGAGTCGACGGGAGCAAATCAGCCCCAGCATTTT.

This clonotype is large. V usage is TRBV19 and J usage is TRBJ1-4; D unclear. This CDR3 is built from 15 residues. Trimming pared 5 bases from V and 7 bases from J, leaving 17 bases between. Germline V CDR1 and CDR2: LNHDA, SQIVND (reference sequence). CDR3 residues: CASSPETVKGEKLFF. CDR3 DNA: TGTGCCAGTAGTCCAGAGACCGTAAAGGGTGAAAAACTGTTTTTT.

In this sample, this clonotype is medium-sized. The V call is TRBV19, the J call TRBJ2-2; 12 nucleotides agree with TRBD2. The V segment lost 7 bases and the J segment 3 bases; nucleotides outside the gene matches: 12. This CDR3 region has 18 residues. The V gene's germline CDR1 is LNHDA and CDR2 SQIVND (reference sequence). The CDR3 sequence is CASTLGPSGRGYTGELFF. The DNA of the CDR3 is TGTGCCAGTACCCTGGGGCCTAGCGGGAGGGGTTACACCGGGGAGCTGTTTTTT.

In this sample, this clonotype is large. The CDR3 region is CASSLGSGRSGQSYGYTF. The DNA of the CDR3 is TGTGCCAGCAGCTTAGGTAGTGGAAGATCGGGACAGAGCTATGGCTACACCTTC. The rearrangement uses TRBV7-9 and TRBJ1-2, with 7 bases lining up with TRBD1. The germline gives CDR1 SEHNR, CDR2 FQNEAQ (reference sequence). With V trimmed by 1 base and J by 4 bases, 15 bases remained unmatched. The length of the CDR3 is 18 residues.

Regarding this clonotype: The likely explanation is a read error, given a far larger clone one base away. V gene TRBV6-5 combines with J gene TRBJ1-2; unclear D gene. The V and J ends lost 6 bases and 4 bases respectively, with 18 bases between them. Germline CDR1 is MNHEY and CDR2 is SVGAGI. There are 15 residues in the CDR3. DNA of the CDR3: TGTGCCAGCAGCGGAGGCCGGATTTTGGTCTATGGCTACACCTTC. Translation: CASSGGRILVYGYTF.

With respect to this clonotype: An end of the junction differs from the germline gene, which may be a read error. V usage is TRBV11-2 and J usage is TRBJ2-7; 11 bases match TRBD2. Germline V lookup: CDR1 SGHAT, CDR2 FQNNGV. The CDR3 has 14 amino acids. CDR3 residues: CTSSPTSGKSEQYF. CDR3 DNA: TGTACCAGCAGCCCGACTAGCGGGAAGAGCGAGCAGTACTTC.

A remark on this clonotype: A much larger clone lies one base from this, so it may be a read error. The V and J genes are TRBV6-5 and TRBJ2-7; 9 bases align to TRBD1. CDR1 is MNHEY and CDR2 is SVGAGI in the germline V gene. The length of the CDR3 is 14 residues. Here the CDR3 DNA reads TGTGGCAGCAGTTCCCCGGGACAGGGCTACGAGCAGTACTTC. Protein sequence: CGSSSPGQGYEQYF.

The CDR3 sequence: CASSQDYGNSPLHF. The CDR3 DNA reads TGCGCCAGCAGCCAAGATTACGGGAATTCACCCCTCCACTTT. This chain uses TRBV4-1 with TRBJ1-6; D is ambiguous. V was trimmed by 0 bases and J by 7 bases, leaving 7 bases between them. Looked up from germline, CDR1 is MGHRA and CDR2 is YSYEKL. The CDR3 is 14 residues long.

A remark on this clonotype: A much larger clone lies one base from this, so it may be a read error. This chain connects TRBV14 to TRBJ1-6, with 8 bases identical to TRBD1. V lost 4 bases and J lost 10; bases outside the gene matches: 21. The CDR3 runs 19 residues. CDR1 SGHDN and CDR2 FVKESK come from the germline V gene. CDR3 nucleotide sequence: TGTGCCAGCAGCCCGAAGCCTGGTTGGGGACAGGTGTTTTGGTCACCCCTCCACTTT. Amino acids: CASSPKPGWGQVFWSPLHF.

In its sample, this clonotype is medium-sized (0.01 to 0.1%). The chain couples TRBV2 to TRBJ2-7; 8 positions match TRBD2. The ends lost 6 bases at V and 2 bases at J; junction bases unmatched: 3. CDR3 length: 13 amino acids. Germline values: CDR1 SNHLY, CDR2 FYNNEI. CDR3 region: CASSEGLAYEQYF. Written as DNA, the CDR3 is TGTGCCAGCAGCGAGGGACTAGCCTACGAGCAGTACTTC.